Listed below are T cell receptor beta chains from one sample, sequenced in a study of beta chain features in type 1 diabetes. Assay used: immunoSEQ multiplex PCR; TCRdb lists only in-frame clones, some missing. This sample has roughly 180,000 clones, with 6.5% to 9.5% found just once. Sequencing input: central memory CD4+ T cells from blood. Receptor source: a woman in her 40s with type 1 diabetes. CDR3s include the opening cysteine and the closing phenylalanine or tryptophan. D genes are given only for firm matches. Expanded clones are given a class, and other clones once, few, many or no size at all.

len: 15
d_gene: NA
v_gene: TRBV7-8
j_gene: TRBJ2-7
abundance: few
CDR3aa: CASARTSRGTYEQYF
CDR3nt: TGTGCCAGCGCTAGAACTTCTAGGGGGACCTACGAGCAGTACTTC

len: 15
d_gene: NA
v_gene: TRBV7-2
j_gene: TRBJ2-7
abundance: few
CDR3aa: CASSPNPGTYYEQYF
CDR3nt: TGTGCCAGCAGCCCCAACCCCGGGACATACTACGAGCAGTACTTC

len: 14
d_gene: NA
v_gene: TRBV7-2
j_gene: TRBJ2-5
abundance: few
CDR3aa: CASSLHRGKETQYF
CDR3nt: TGTGCCAGCAGCTTACATAGGGGAAAAGAGACCCAGTACTTC

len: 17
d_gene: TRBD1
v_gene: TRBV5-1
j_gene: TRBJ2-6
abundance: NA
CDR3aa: CASSLRQGADGANVLTF
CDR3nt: TGCGCCAGCAGCCTGCGACAGGGGGCTGATGGGGCCAACGTCCTGACTTTC

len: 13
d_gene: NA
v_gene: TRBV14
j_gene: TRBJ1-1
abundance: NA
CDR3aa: CASSQGGGGKAFF
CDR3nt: TGTGCCAGCAGCCAAGGGGGAGGTGGAAAGGCTTTCTTT

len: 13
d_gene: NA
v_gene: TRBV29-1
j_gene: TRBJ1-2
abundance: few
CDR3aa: CSVEWIGTGGYTF
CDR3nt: TGCAGCGTTGAATGGATCGGAACGGGAGGCTACACCTTC

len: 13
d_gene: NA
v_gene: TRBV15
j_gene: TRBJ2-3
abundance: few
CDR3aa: CATSRTRRDTQYF
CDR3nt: TGTGCCACCAGCAGGACAAGAAGGGATACGCAGTATTTT

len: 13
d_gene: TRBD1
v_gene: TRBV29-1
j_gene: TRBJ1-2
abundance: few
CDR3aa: CSVEVNRGYGYTF
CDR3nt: TGCAGCGTTGAAGTGAACAGGGGATATGGCTACACCTTC

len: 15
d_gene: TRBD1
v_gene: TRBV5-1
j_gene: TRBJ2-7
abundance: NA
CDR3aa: CASSLAGQGVYEQYF
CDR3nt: TGCGCCAGCAGCCTCGCGGGACAGGGGGTCTACGAGCAGTACTTC

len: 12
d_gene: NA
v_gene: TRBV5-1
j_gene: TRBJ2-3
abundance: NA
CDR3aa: CASSLVEDTQYF
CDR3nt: TGCGCCAGCAGCTTGGTAGAAGATACGCAGTATTTT

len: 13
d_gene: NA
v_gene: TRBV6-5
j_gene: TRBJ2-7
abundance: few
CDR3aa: CASSYPGTGEQYF
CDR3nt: TGTGCCAGCAGTTACCCGGGTACGGGCGAGCAGTACTTC

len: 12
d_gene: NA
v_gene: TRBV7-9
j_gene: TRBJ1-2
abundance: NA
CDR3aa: CASGTPNYGYTF
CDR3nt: TGTGCCAGCGGGACTCCCAACTATGGCTACACCTTC

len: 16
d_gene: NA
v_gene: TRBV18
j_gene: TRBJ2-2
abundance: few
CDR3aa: CASSPTSTQGTGELFF
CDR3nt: TGTGCCAGCTCACCCACATCGACCCAGGGAACCGGGGAGCTGTTTTTT

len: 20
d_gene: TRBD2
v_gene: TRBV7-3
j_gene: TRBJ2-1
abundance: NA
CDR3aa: CASSLRPSSGIPSSYNEQFF
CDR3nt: TGTGCCAGCAGCTTAAGGCCGTCTAGCGGGATACCAAGCTCCTACAATGAGCAGTTCTTC

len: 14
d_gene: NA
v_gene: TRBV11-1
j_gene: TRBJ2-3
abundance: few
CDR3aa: CASRGHLGTDTQYF
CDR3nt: TGTGCCAGCAGGGGCCACCTTGGGACAGATACGCAGTATTTT

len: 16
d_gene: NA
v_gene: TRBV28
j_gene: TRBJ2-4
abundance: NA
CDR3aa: CASGRTATLAKNIQYF
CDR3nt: TGTGCCAGCGGCCGGACAGCCACTCTAGCCAAAAACATTCAGTACTTC

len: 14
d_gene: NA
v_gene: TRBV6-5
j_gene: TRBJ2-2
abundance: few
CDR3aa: CASTVSTNTGELFF
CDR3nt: TGTGCCAGTACAGTGTCGACGAACACCGGGGAGCTGTTTTTT

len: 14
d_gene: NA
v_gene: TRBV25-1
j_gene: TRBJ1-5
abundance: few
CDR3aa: CASSLNRDNQPQHF
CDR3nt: TGTGCCAGCAGTCTAAACAGGGACAATCAGCCCCAGCATTTT

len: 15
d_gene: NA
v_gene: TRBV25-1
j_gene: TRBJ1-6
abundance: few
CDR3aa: CASSQDSFDNSPLHF
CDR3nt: TGTGCCAGCAGCCAAGACAGTTTCGATAATTCACCCCTCCACTTT

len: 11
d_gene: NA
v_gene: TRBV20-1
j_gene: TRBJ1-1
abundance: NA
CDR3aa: CSAPTREQAFF
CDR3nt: TGCAGTGCTCCTACCCGGGAGCAAGCTTTCTTT

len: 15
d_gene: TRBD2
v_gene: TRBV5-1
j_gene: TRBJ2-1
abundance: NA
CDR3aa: CASSEGLAGENEQFF
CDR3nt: TGCGCCAGCAGCGAGGGACTAGCGGGAGAGAATGAGCAGTTCTTC

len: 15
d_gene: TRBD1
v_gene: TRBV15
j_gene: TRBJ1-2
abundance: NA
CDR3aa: CATSPAARGPYGYTF
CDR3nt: TGTGCCACCAGCCCTGCAGCCAGGGGGCCCTATGGCTACACCTTC

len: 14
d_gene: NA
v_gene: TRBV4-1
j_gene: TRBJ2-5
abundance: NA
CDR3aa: CASSYGTQTETQYF
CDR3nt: TGCGCCAGCAGCTACGGGACACAGACAGAGACCCAGTACTTC

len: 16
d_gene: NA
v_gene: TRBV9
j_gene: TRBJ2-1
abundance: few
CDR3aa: CASSVGPGGSYNEQFF
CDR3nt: TGTGCCAGCAGCGTAGGGCCCGGGGGCTCCTACAATGAGCAGTTCTTC

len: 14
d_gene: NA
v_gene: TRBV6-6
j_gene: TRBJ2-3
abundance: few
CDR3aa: CASGRRDSTDTQYF
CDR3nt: TGTGCCAGCGGGAGGAGGGATTCCACAGATACGCAGTATTTT

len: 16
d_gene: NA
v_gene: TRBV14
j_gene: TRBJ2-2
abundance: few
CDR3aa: CASSQITGRGTGELFF
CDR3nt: TGTGCCAGCAGCCAGATTACAGGGAGAGGAACCGGGGAGCTGTTTTTT

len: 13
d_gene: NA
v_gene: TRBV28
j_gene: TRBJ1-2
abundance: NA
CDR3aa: CASSRDFMSGYTF
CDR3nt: TGTGCCAGCAGTCGGGACTTCATGTCGGGCTACACCTTC

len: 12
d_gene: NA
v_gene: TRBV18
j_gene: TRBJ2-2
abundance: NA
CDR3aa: CASSLSTGELFF
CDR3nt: TGTGCCAGCTCACTTAGCACCGGGGAGCTGTTTTTT

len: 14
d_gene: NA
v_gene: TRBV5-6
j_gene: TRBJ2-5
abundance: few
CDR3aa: CASSPGRLGGTQYF
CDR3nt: TGTGCCAGCAGCCCGGGACGCCTAGGGGGGACCCAGTACTTC

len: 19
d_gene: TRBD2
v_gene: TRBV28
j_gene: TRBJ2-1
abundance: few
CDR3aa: CASSPQSGRAVRRDNEQFF
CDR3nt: TGTGCCAGCAGTCCCCAGAGCGGGAGGGCCGTTCGAAGAGACAATGAGCAGTTCTTC

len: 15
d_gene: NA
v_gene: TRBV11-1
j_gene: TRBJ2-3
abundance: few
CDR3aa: CASSLLSLGTDTQYF
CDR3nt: TGTGCCAGCAGCTTACTTAGCCTTGGCACAGATACGCAGTATTTT

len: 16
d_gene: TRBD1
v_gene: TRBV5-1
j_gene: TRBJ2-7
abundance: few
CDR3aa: CASSLFGTGEGYEQYF
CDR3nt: TGCGCCAGCAGCTTGTTCGGGACAGGGGAAGGCTACGAGCAGTACTTC

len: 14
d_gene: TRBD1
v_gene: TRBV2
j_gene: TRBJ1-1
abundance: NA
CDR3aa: CASSSGQGYTEAFF
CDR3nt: TGTGCCAGCAGCTCGGGACAGGGGTACACTGAAGCTTTCTTT

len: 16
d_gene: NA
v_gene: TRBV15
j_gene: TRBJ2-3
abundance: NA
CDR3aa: CATSSRSRKAADTQYF
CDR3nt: TGTGCCACCAGCTCCCGTAGTCGTAAAGCGGCAGATACGCAGTATTTT

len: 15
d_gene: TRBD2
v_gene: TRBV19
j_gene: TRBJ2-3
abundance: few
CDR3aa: CASSPESGGTDTQYF
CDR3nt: TGTGCCAGTAGTCCGGAGAGCGGGGGCACAGATACGCAGTATTTT

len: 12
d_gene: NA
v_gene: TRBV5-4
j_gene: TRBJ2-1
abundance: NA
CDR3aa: CASSADYNEQFF
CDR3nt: TGTGCCAGCAGCGCGGATTACAATGAGCAGTTCTTC

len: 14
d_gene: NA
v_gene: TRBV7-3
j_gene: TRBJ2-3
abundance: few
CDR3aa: CASSSGFRTDTQYF
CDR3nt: TGTGCCAGCAGCTCAGGGTTCCGTACAGATACGCAGTATTTT

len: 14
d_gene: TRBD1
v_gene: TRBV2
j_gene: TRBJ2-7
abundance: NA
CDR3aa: CASRGQGGSYEQYF
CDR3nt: TGTGCCAGCAGAGGACAGGGGGGCTCCTACGAGCAGTACTTC

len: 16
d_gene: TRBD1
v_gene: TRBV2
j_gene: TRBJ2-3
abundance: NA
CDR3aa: CASSEGQGRATDTQYF
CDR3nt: TGTGCCAGCAGTGAAGGACAGGGAAGAGCCACAGATACGCAGTATTTT

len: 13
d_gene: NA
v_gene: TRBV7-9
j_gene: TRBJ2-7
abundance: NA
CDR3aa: CASSLATGWEQYF
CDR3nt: TGTGCCAGCAGCTTGGCGACAGGATGGGAGCAGTACTTC

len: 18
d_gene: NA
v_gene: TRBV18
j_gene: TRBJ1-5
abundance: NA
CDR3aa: CASSAGPGTGMGNQPQHF
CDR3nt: TGTGCCAGCTCAGCCGGACCAGGAACAGGTATGGGCAATCAGCCCCAGCATTTT

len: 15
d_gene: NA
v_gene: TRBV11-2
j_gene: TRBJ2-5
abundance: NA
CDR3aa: CASSRQGFGEETQYF
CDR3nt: TGTGCCAGCAGCCGCCAGGGATTTGGAGAAGAGACCCAGTACTTC

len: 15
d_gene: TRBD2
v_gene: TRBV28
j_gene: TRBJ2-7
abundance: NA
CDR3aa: CASSPPGGSSYEQYF
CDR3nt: TGTGCCAGCAGTCCCCCCGGGGGGAGCTCCTACGAGCAGTACTTC

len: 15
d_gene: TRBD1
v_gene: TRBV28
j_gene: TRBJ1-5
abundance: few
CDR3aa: CASRYRDRGVQPQHF
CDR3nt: TGTGCCAGCAGGTACCGGGACAGGGGAGTTCAGCCCCAGCATTTT

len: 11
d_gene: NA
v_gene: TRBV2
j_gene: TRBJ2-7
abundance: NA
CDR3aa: CASGQTYEQYF
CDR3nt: TGTGCCAGCGGCCAAACCTACGAGCAGTACTTC

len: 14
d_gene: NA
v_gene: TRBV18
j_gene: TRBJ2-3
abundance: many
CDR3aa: CASSPPSGTDTQYF
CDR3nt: TGTGCCAGCTCACCACCCTCGGGCACAGATACGCAGTATTTT

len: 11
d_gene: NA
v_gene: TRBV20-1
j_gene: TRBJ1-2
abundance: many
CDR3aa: CSASRGNGYTF
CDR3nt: TGCAGTGCTAGTCGAGGGAATGGCTACACCTTC

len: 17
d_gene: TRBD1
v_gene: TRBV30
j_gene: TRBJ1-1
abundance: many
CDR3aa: CAWSPDAGTGMNTEAFF
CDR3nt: TGTGCCTGGAGTCCGGACGCCGGGACAGGGATGAACACTGAAGCTTTCTTT